This entry features one T cell receptor beta chain sequence. Its antigen is unidentified. Germline-derived CDR1 and CDR2 are ENHRY and SYGVKD. This CDR3 has 13 residues. V was clipped by 3 bases and J by 0 bases, with 6 bases between them. The data belong to a study of cytomegalovirus exposure and HLA in healthy donors. Findings and caveats of the study: The classifier reportedly diagnosed cytomegalovirus status with high sensitivity and specificity. Common viral pathogens seemed to be connected with several of the most significant clusters, according to a later analysis. Earlier analysis yielded a pattern in which most TCR beta V segments were productive about 90% or about 30% of the time.

The PCR made use of 60 Vbeta and 13 Jbeta primers. Assay: immunoSEQ multiplex PCR; the TCRdb copy retains only in-frame clones and omits some. The data hold 150,000 to 200,000 clones, with 81% observed a single time. The receptor's source is a woman aged 30 to 39 in good health and CMV-seronegative. Sample: PBMCs. This chain links TRBV10-3 with TRBJ2-7; D ambiguous. CDR3 bases: TGTGCCATCAGTGAAGCAGGCTCCTACGAGCAGTACTTC. Its translation is CAISEAGSYEQYF.